Listed below are T cell receptor beta chains from one sample, sequenced in a study of vaccination effects on CD4 cells after COVID-19. Here immunoSEQ multiplex PCR was the method, and the copy in TCRdb shows in-frame clones only, minus some. This sample has 40,000 to 50,000 clones, with around 72% found just once. For these TCRs, the target antigens are not known. The input for sequencing was CD4+ T cells from PBMCs cultured with a peptide pool, taken before COVID-19 vaccination. Receptors originate from a human donor who had a prior SARS-CoV-2 infection. Both conserved end residues are part of each CDR3. The order of the fields is J gene, V gene, D gene, clone size, CDR3 protein, CDR3 DNA. D genes are given only for firm matches. Only part of the rows carry a size: once, few, many, or a class if the clone is expanded.

TRBJ2-5	TRBV7-2	NA	once	CASRWTVPGTQYF	TGTGCCAGCAGGTGGACAGTTCCCGGGACCCAGTACTTC
TRBJ1-1	TRBV5-6	TRBD1	once	CASRATGVETEAFF	TGTGCCAGCAGAGCGACAGGGGTTGAGACTGAAGCTTTCTTT
TRBJ2-1	TRBV5-4	TRBD2	NA	CASGRGGATPYNEQFF	TGTGCCAGCGGCCGCGGGGGGGCGACCCCCTACAATGAGCAGTTCTTC
TRBJ1-5	TRBV6-5	NA	NA	CASTWGLNQPQHF	TGTGCCAGCACCTGGGGGCTCAATCAGCCCCAGCATTTT
TRBJ2-7	TRBV10-3	NA	NA	CAISETGRGRYEQYF	TGTGCCATCAGTGAGACGGGCAGGGGAAGGTACGAGCAGTACTTC
TRBJ2-5	TRBV2	NA	NA	CASSEATRQETQYF	TGTGCCAGCAGTGAAGCGACGAGGCAAGAGACCCAGTACTTC
TRBJ2-7	TRBV6-2/TRBV6-3	NA	NA	CASSYLAYEQYF	TGTGCCAGCAGTTACCTAGCCTACGAGCAGTACTTC
TRBJ2-7	TRBV7-9	NA	few	CASTLGPGRGLYEQYF	TGTGCCAGCACCCTAGGCCCGGGACGGGGACTCTACGAGCAGTACTTC
TRBJ2-3	TRBV2	TRBD2	NA	CASSFKTSGFTDTQYF	TGTGCCAGCAGTTTCAAGACTAGCGGCTTCACAGATACGCAGTATTTT
TRBJ1-2	TRBV20-1	NA	NA	CSASPIARFYGYTF	TGCAGTGCTAGTCCAATAGCCAGGTTCTATGGCTACACCTTC
TRBJ2-1	TRBV7-2	TRBD2	NA	CASSSSRAGGRFEQFF	TGTGCCAGCAGTAGTAGCCGGGCGGGGGGGCGCTTCGAGCAGTTCTTC
TRBJ1-5	TRBV28	TRBD1	NA	CASSSLTGGSQPQHF	TGTGCCAGCAGTTCCCTGACAGGGGGCAGTCAGCCCCAGCATTTT
TRBJ1-1	TRBV4-2	NA	NA	CASSQRQAMNTEAFF	TGTGCCAGCAGCCAGAGACAGGCCATGAACACTGAAGCTTTCTTT
TRBJ1-1	TRBV2	TRBD1	few	CASSELRGAQNTEAFF	TGTGCCAGCAGTGAACTCAGGGGGGCACAGAACACTGAAGCTTTCTTT
TRBJ1-3	TRBV4-1	NA	NA	CASSRLDSGNTIYF	TGCGCCAGCAGCCGCCTAGACTCTGGAAACACCATATATTTT
TRBJ2-7	TRBV4-1	NA	NA	CASSRLLLTDEQYF	TGCGCCAGCAGCCGCCTCTTACTTACCGACGAGCAGTACTTC
TRBJ1-3	TRBV14	TRBD1	NA	CASSLNRGPGNTIYF	TGTGCCAGCAGCCTTAACAGGGGGCCTGGAAACACCATATATTTT
TRBJ1-1	TRBV5-4	NA	NA	CASSLADRNTEAFF	TGTGCCAGCAGCTTGGCGGACAGGAACACTGAAGCTTTCTTT
TRBJ2-3	TRBV6-4	NA	NA	CASSEGGTDTQYF	TGTGCCAGCAGTGAGGGGGGCACAGATACGCAGTATTTT
TRBJ2-2	TRBV23-1	NA	NA	CASSQTTQTQGGPGELFF	TGCGCCAGCAGTCAAACCACCCAAACTCAGGGGGGCCCCGGGGAGCTGTTTTTT
TRBJ1-5	TRBV2	TRBD1	NA	CASRRSAGGSNQPQHF	TGTGCCAGCAGAAGGTCGGCAGGGGGTAGCAATCAGCCCCAGCATTTT
TRBJ2-3	TRBV13	TRBD2	NA	CASSPWLSSGSRTDTQYF	TGTGCCAGCAGCCCTTGGTTGTCTAGCGGGAGCCGCACAGATACGCAGTATTTT
TRBJ1-2	TRBV15	NA	NA	CATSQGSDYGYTF	TGTGCCACCAGTCAGGGTAGCGACTATGGCTACACCTTC
TRBJ1-5	TRBV6-5	NA	NA	CASSSGSNQPQHF	TGTGCCAGCAGTTCAGGGTCCAATCAGCCCCAGCATTTT
TRBJ2-5	TRBV5-1	TRBD1	NA	CASSRGQGLYNQETQYF	TGCGCCAGCAGCCGAGGACAGGGTCTTTACAACCAAGAGACCCAGTACTTC
TRBJ2-7	TRBV18	NA	once	CASSPPLGTPNSYEQYF	TGTGCCAGCTCACCACCGCTAGGGACACCTAACTCCTACGAGCAGTACTTC
TRBJ2-3	TRBV5-1	NA	NA	CASSSSTSTDTQYF	TGCGCCAGCAGCTCCAGTACGAGCACAGATACGCAGTATTTT
TRBJ2-3	TRBV3-1/TRBV3-2	TRBD2	NA	CASSLVAGALDTQYF	TGTGCCAGCAGCCTGGTAGCGGGAGCGTTAGATACGCAGTATTTT
TRBJ2-2	TRBV3-1/TRBV3-2	TRBD1	NA	CASSQAGTGRTGELFF	TGTGCCAGCAGCCAAGCCGGGACAGGGAGAACCGGGGAGCTGTTTTTT
TRBJ2-1	TRBV6-5	NA	NA	CASSYGRDPINEQFF	TGTGCCAGCAGTTACGGCCGGGACCCTATCAATGAGCAGTTCTTC
TRBJ2-3	TRBV5-1	NA	NA	CASSVYSADTQYF	TGCGCCAGCAGCGTCTACAGCGCAGATACGCAGTATTTT
TRBJ2-3	TRBV11-3	NA	NA	CASSLVQGPGTQYF	TGTGCCAGCAGCTTAGTCCAGGGTCCCGGTACGCAGTATTTT
TRBJ1-2	TRBV2	TRBD1	few	CASSDRGFGYTF	TGTGCCAGCAGTGACAGGGGGTTTGGCTACACCTTC
TRBJ1-3	TRBV4-2	NA	NA	CASSLPYDSGNTIYF	TGTGCCAGCAGCCTACCGTACGACTCTGGAAACACCATATATTTT
TRBJ2-5	TRBV5-1	TRBD2	NA	CASSPGLVTQETQYF	TGCGCCAGCAGCCCGGGACTAGTAACTCAAGAGACCCAGTACTTC